The 14 T cell receptor beta chains below were found in one sample sequenced in a study of CXCR3-negative and CXCR3-positive naive CD8 T cells. The libraries of TRB cDNA were constructed through 5' RACE using UMI labels. Reprocessing the 5' RACE reads, TCRdb reports a single entry for every CDR3 protein and omits DNA. The listing contains about 130,000 distinct CDR3 sequences. The sequencing input was naive CXCR3- CD8+ T cells from blood. Subset given: CD45RO-CCR7+CD27+CD95- naive CD8+ T cells lacking CXCR3 (TNR3-). These receptors were taken from a human donor in good health. Some clones in this sample may be carry-over from other donors' samples.

This CDR3 is CASSPTGGGGYTF. This chain joins TRBV5-5 and TRBJ1-2; absent DNA, TCRdb's TRBD1 call cannot be checked. CDR1 is SGHKS and CDR2 is YYEKEE in the germline V gene (reference sequence). This CDR3 spans 13 amino acids.

The chain has TRBV5-1 and TRBJ2-5; the D call from TCRdb, TRBD2, cannot be confirmed without DNA. The CDR3 consists of 16 residues. CDR1 and CDR2 (germline): SGHRS, YFSETQ. The CDR3 protein is CASSTATSGWVETQYF. The variable domain in full, with the rest retrieved from reference TRBV5-1 and TRBJ2-5, is KAGVTQTPRYLIKTRGQQVTLSCSPISGHRSVSWYQQTPGQGLQFLFEYFSETQRNKGNFPGRFSGRQFSNSRSEMNVSTLELGDSALYLCASSTATSGWVETQYFGPGTRLLVL.

The chain combines TRBV7-9 with TRBJ1-4; as DNA is missing, the TRBD1 call by TCRdb cannot be tested. Germline V gives CDR1 SEHNR, CDR2 FQNEAQ (reference sequence). The CDR3 is 12 residues long. The CDR3 loop reads CASSLASRELFF.

The chain has TRBV18 and TRBJ2-1. Looked up from germline, CDR1 is KGHSH and CDR2 is LQKENI. CDR3 size: 16 residues. CDR3 residues: CASSPLEGGTTNEQFF.

The genes are TRBV7-9 and TRBJ2-1; TCRdb designates TRBD1, a call that cannot be tested without DNA. The CDR3 is made up of 16 amino acids. CDR1 and CDR2 from the germline V gene are SEHNR and FQNEAQ (reference sequence). The CDR3 here is CASSDAGHTPYNEQFF.

The gene calls are TRBV7-8 and TRBJ2-7; TCRdb calls TRBD2, which cannot be checked without DNA. CDR3 length equals 19 residues. Germline V gives CDR1 SGHVS, CDR2 FQNEAQ. CDR3 region: CASSSAPGSGTYRSYEQYF.

The rearrangement joins TRBV19 to TRBJ2-1; there is no DNA to check the TCRdb D call of TRBD1. In germline, CDR1 is LNHDA, CDR2 SQIVND (reference sequence). The CDR3 runs 16 residues. This chain's CDR3 is CASSIDPGGNYNEQFF. Full variable domain (rest looked up from reference TRBV19 and TRBJ2-1): DGGITQSPKYLFRKEGQNVTLSCEQNLNHDAMYWYRQDPGQGLRLIYYSQIVNDFQKGDIAEGYSVSREKKESFPLTVTSAQKNPTAFYLCASSIDPGGNYNEQFFGPGTRLTVL.

The chain links TRBV12-5 to TRBJ2-3; TCRdb gives TRBD2 as the D gene, but with no DNA this cannot be confirmed. Germline V gives CDR1 LGHNT, CDR2 FRNRAP. This CDR3 has 16 residues. CDR3 residues: CASGLILAPSTDTQYF.

This chain links TRBV7-9 with TRBJ2-1; TCRdb's D call of TRBD2 is untestable without DNA. Germline V CDR1 and CDR2: SEHNR, FQNEAQ (reference sequence). CDR3 length equals 16 residues. CDR3 sequence reads: CTSSLEREGRGNEQFF.

This chain connects TRBV29-1 to TRBJ1-2. Germline values: CDR1 SQVTM, CDR2 ANQGSEA. This CDR3 is built from 14 residues. Here the CDR3 reads CSVVPGWDNYGYTF.

The chain links TRBV7-9 to TRBJ2-5. CDR3 size: 14 residues. Germline CDR1 is SEHNR and CDR2 is FQNEAQ (reference sequence). The CDR3 here is CASSFSGGKETQYF.

J is TRBJ2-5 and V is TRBV6-2 or TRBV6-3. The germline gives CDR1 MNHEY, CDR2 SVGEGT. The CDR3 length is 13 residues. The CDR3 is CASSSGFAETQYF.

This sequence joins TRBV11-1 and TRBJ1-1; TCRdb outputs TRBD1, but without DNA this stays unchecked. Germline loops: CDR1 SGHAT, CDR2 FQDESV (reference sequence). This CDR3 has 13 amino acids. CDR3 amino acids: CASSLGGGDEAFF.

The chain uses TRBV29-1 and TRBJ1-1; the TCRdb call, TRBD1, lacks DNA for checking. CDR1 is SQVTM, CDR2 ANQGSEA, per germline. This CDR3 spans 13 amino acids. The chain's CDR3 is CSVEGRGNTEAFF.